Presented here are 18 T cell receptor beta chains from one specimen sequenced in a study of blood T cell repertoires in COVID-19. The assay was immunoSEQ multiplex PCR, and TCRdb's table has in-frame clones only and misses some. Of about 250,000 clones listed, nearly 90% were seen once; the top ten hold approximately 3.3%. The sequenced material came from peripheral blood. Every receptor here comes from a man between 18 and 35 years old with active or convalescent COVID-19.

This rearrangement joins TRBV5-4 to TRBJ2-2; 11 bases line up with TRBD2. There are 20 residues in the CDR3. Germline trimming cut 0 bases from V and 1 base from J; bases unmatched to any gene: 11. Germline CDR1 reads SGHNT; CDR2 reads YYREEE (reference sequence). The CDR3 protein is CASSLAGSSGGLMNTGELFF. As DNA, the CDR3 is TGTGCCAGCAGCTTGGCGGGGTCTAGCGGGGGGTTAATGAACACCGGGGAGCTGTTTTTT.

This clone was counted once. The chain uses TRBV24-1 and TRBJ1-5, with a possible D match to TRBD1 (5 bases). Trimming took off 3 bases at V and 6 bases at J, with 17 bases between the two ends. CDR1 KGHDR and CDR2 SFDVKD come from the germline V gene. The CDR3 totals 16 residues. The CDR3 reads CATSDHTQGGPQPQHF. DNA of the CDR3: TGTGCCACCAGTGATCACACGCAGGGAGGCCCTCAGCCCCAGCATTTT.

This chain joins TRBV9 and TRBJ2-3, with a tentative D call TRBD2 (6 bases). The germline V and J ends were trimmed by 4 bases and 2 bases, with 17 bases remaining between them. The germline CDR1 and CDR2 sequences are SGDLS and YYNGEE. The CDR3 sequence is 16 residues long. Here the CDR3 reads CASSPGKASATDTQYF. In nucleotides, the CDR3 is TGTGCCAGCAGCCCAGGAAAGGCTAGCGCCACAGATACGCAGTATTTT.

This clone was observed once. The CDR3 coding sequence is TGTGCCATCAGTGGTGGGACAGGGAGGAGTGAAAAACTGTTTTTT. This codes for CAISGGTGRSEKLFF. The chain carries TRBV10-3 and TRBJ1-4, with TRBD1 identical over 9 bases. This CDR3 is 15 amino acids long. Looked up from germline, CDR1 is ENHRY and CDR2 is SYGVKD. The J segment lost 7 bases and the V segment lost 4 bases, leaving 7 bases of the junction unmatched.

This clone has just one count. V is TRBV18 and J is TRBJ1-2; D gene ambiguous. The V gene lost 3 bases and the J gene lost 1 base, with 12 bases spanning the gap. The CDR3 runs to 15 residues. Germline CDR1 reads KGHSH; CDR2 reads LQKENI. The CDR3 sequence: CASSPSQSFNYGYTF. In DNA form, the CDR3 reads TGTGCCAGCTCACCTTCCCAGTCCTTTAACTATGGCTACACCTTC.

With regard to this clone: The sample has other DNA sequences that encode this CDR3 too. The chain couples TRBV20-1 to TRBJ1-1; possible D gene TRBD1, 5 bases. Trimming took 3 bases from V and 5 from J, leaving 7 bases between them. Germline assignment: CDR1 DFQATT and CDR2 SNEGSKA (reference sequence). The CDR3 is 11 amino acids. CDR3 nucleotides: TGCAGTGCTAGTACAGGTACTGAAGCTTTCTTT. It is translated as CSASTGTEAFF.

This chain joins TRBV4-3 and TRBJ1-5; D gene ambiguous. The CDR3 has 15 residues. In germline, CDR1 is LGHNA, CDR2 YSLEER. Trimming shortened V by 0 bases and J by 6 bases, and 12 bases separated the two germline ends. The CDR3 nucleotides are TGCGCCAGCAGCCAAGATCTGGGAGGACGTCAGCCCCAGCATTTT. Translation: CASSQDLGGRQPQHF.

The chain employs TRBV6-6 and TRBJ1-6; unclear D gene. Between the trimmed V and J ends, which lost 0 bases and 15 bases, there was a span of 9 bases. The CDR3 runs to 12 residues. The V gene's germline CDR1 is MNHNY and CDR2 SVGAGI (reference sequence). The CDR3 sequence: CASSYSTRDLHF. The CDR3 DNA sequence: TGTGCCAGCAGTTACTCAACACGGGACCTCCACTTT.

This clone was seen a handful of times. The rearrangement links TRBV2 to TRBJ1-4; tentative D call: TRBD1 (6 bases). The CDR3 runs to 14 residues. Germline V CDR1 and CDR2: SNHLY, FYNNEI. V dropped 8 bases and J dropped 5 bases, with 15 bases sitting between them. CDR3 DNA sequence: TGTGCCAGCTCCCGGGACATCCCCAATGAAAAACTGTTTTTT. This translates into CASSRDIPNEKLFF.

The rearrangement links TRBV5-1 to TRBJ1-1; D is possibly TRBD1 (5 bases). The CDR3 sequence is 14 residues long. The germline V gene has CDR1 SGHRS and CDR2 YFSETQ. V dropped 1 base and J dropped 3 bases, with 10 bases sitting between them. The CDR3 DNA follows: TGCGCCAGCAGCTTGCGGGTACAGGACACTGAAGCTTTCTTT. It yields the protein CASSLRVQDTEAFF. Full variable domain (remainder filled in from reference TRBV5-1 and TRBJ1-1): KAGVTQTPRYLIKTRGQQVTLSCSPISGHRSVSWYQQTPGQGLQFLFEYFSETQRNKGNFPGRFSGRQFSNSRSEMNVSTLELGDSALYLCASSLRVQDTEAFFGQGTRLTVV.

This chain uses TRBV7-9 with TRBJ2-1; no clear D gene. CDR1 is SEHNR, CDR2 FQNEAQ, per germline (reference sequence). V lost 5 bases, J lost 7 bases, and 12 bases lay in between. The CDR3 covers 13 residues. The CDR3 region is CASSRRLGNEQFF. The CDR3 region has the DNA TGTGCCAGCAGCCGCCGACTTGGGAATGAGCAGTTCTTC.

The genes are TRBV4-1 and TRBJ2-7, with D perhaps matching TRBD2 (6 bases). CDR3 length equals 16 residues. The V end lost 0 bases, the J end lost 0 bases, and 12 bases lay between the germline ends. Germline CDR1 reads MGHRA; CDR2 reads YSYEKL. The CDR3 bases are TGCGCCAGCAGCCAAGATGAGGGGACTCACTCCTACGAGCAGTACTTC. It translates to CASSQDEGTHSYEQYF.

The chain has TRBV5-5 and TRBJ1-2; a possible D gene is TRBD1 (6 bases). V shed 0 bases and J shed 4 bases, with 13 bases lying between them. The CDR3 loop spans 15 amino acids. In germline, CDR1 is SGHKS, CDR2 YYEKEE (reference sequence). DNA of the CDR3: TGTGCCAGCAGCTTGGGACAGGTGCTACTCTATGGCTACACCTTC. This translates into CASSLGQVLLYGYTF.

This clone came up a few times. The chain carries TRBV7-2 and TRBJ1-1, with 10 bases lining up with TRBD1. Germline assignment: CDR1 SGHTA and CDR2 FQGNSA. J lost 8 bases, V lost 3 bases, and 18 bases had no gene match. The CDR3 consists of 18 residues. In DNA form, the CDR3 reads TGTGCCAGCAGCTTGGGCCGGTCCCGGGACAGGGGCCCGACGGAAGCTTTCTTT. Protein product: CASSLGRSRDRGPTEAFF.

The chain combines TRBV4-1 with TRBJ2-3; 10 nucleotides agree with TRBD2. Germline V CDR1 and CDR2: MGHRA, YSYEKL. This CDR3 is 17 amino acids long. The J segment lost 0 bases and the V segment lost 2 bases, leaving 5 bases of the junction unmatched. CDR3 in amino acids: CASSQSSSGRSTDTQYF. CDR3 sequence (DNA): TGCGCCAGCAGCCAATCCTCTAGCGGGAGAAGCACAGATACGCAGTATTTT.

The chain recombines TRBV7-2 with TRBJ2-5; possibly TRBD1 for D (5 bases). The germline CDR1 and CDR2 sequences are SGHTA and FQGNSA. The CDR3 is made up of 16 amino acids. V was shortened by 1 base and J by 5 bases, with 17 bases between the two germline ends. CDR3 DNA: TGTGCCAGCAGCTTAGGCCTGTGGGGCCTTGAGGAGACCCAGTACTTC. This sequence encodes CASSLGLWGLEETQYF.

The chain is built from TRBV7-9 and TRBJ2-1, with D possibly being TRBD2 (6 bases). CDR3 length: 15 amino acids. V gave up 3 bases and J gave up 6 bases, with 15 bases separating them. Germline V gene lookup returns CDR1 SEHNR and CDR2 FQNEAQ (reference sequence). CDR3 nucleotides: TGTGCCAGCAGCTTGCTCGGGGGTATGATCAATGAGCAGTTCTTC. This gives the protein CASSLLGGMINEQFF.

The chain links TRBV18 to TRBJ1-6; no definite D call. Germline CDR1 reads KGHSH; CDR2 reads LQKENI. Trimming pared 2 bases from V and 10 bases from J, leaving 18 bases between. The CDR3 has 16 amino acids. CDR3 region: CASSPVPGMGESPLHF. The CDR3 DNA reads TGTGCCAGCTCACCAGTGCCGGGGATGGGTGAATCACCCCTCCACTTT.